The 8 T cell receptor beta chains in this list originate from one sample, sequenced in a study of graft-versus-host responses after intestinal transplantation. TCRdb's copy holds only in-frame clones and misses some; the assay was immunoSEQ multiplex PCR. The table shows approximately 89,000 clones, with 80% to 95% occurring only once. The sample here was PBMCs, taken approximately 470 days after intestinal transplant. These receptors were taken from a human patient who received an intestinal transplant, so some T cells may come from the graft donor.

This chain joins TRBV19 and TRBJ2-1; the D gene is possibly TRBD2 (6 bases). From germline, CDR1 is LNHDA and CDR2 SQIVND (reference sequence). Trimming removed 3 bases at V and 5 bases at J, with 14 bases between. CDR3 length equals 15 residues. The CDR3 DNA follows: TGTGCCAGTAGTATTTGGGGACCGGGGGACAATGAGCAGTTCTTC. This codes for CASSIWGPGDNEQFF.

This chain links TRBV5-6 with TRBJ2-1; TRBD2 matches 9 bases. CDR3 length: 16 amino acids. The germline gives CDR1 SGHDT, CDR2 YYEEEE. J lost 3 bases, V lost 0 bases, and 4 bases had no gene match. The CDR3 loop reads CASSLAVAGVYNEQFF. CDR3 sequence (DNA): TGTGCCAGCAGCTTGGCGGTAGCGGGGGTCTACAATGAGCAGTTCTTC.

V and J are TRBV19 and TRBJ1-5, with unresolved D. Germline V gene data show CDR1 as LNHDA and CDR2 as SQIVND (reference sequence). The CDR3 spans 11 residues. V lost 7 bases and J 9 bases, leaving 10 bases between the germline ends. Here the CDR3 DNA reads TGTGCCAGTAATACCATGGGGCCCCAGCATTTT. It translates to CASNTMGPQHF.

This chain links TRBV12-5 with TRBJ1-5; D remains ambiguous. Trimming cost V 1 base and J 0 bases, with 7 bases left between them. The length of the CDR3 is 15 residues. CDR1 LGHNT and CDR2 FRNRAP come from the germline V gene. The CDR3 sequence is CASGLATGSNQPQHF. In nucleotides, the CDR3 is TGTGCTAGTGGTTTGGCGACCGGTAGCAATCAGCCCCAGCATTTT.

The chain couples TRBV7-9 to TRBJ2-7; 10 nucleotides line up with TRBD1. V shed 5 bases and J 5 bases; nucleotides not matched to a gene: 12. This CDR3 region has 16 residues. CDR1 and CDR2 from the germline V gene are SEHNR and FQNEAQ (reference sequence). CDR3: CASSPNPGQGRDEQYF. The CDR3 DNA reads TGTGCCAGCAGCCCCAACCCGGGACAGGGGAGGGACGAGCAGTACTTC. Using reference TRBV7-9 and TRBJ2-7 for the parts outside the CDR3, the full variable domain is DTGVSQNPRHKITKRGQNVTFRCDPISEHNRLYWYRQTLGQGPEFLTYFQNEAQLEKSRLLSDRFSAERPKGSFSTLEIQRTEQGDSAMYLCASSPNPGQGRDEQYFGPGTRLTVT.

This sequence joins TRBV2 and TRBJ1-1, with 7 bases that match TRBD1. CDR1 and CDR2 (germline): SNHLY, FYNNEI. The CDR3 runs 14 residues. V was clipped by 4 bases and J by 2 bases; unmatched bases: 4. This CDR3 reads CASSAYRGNTEAFF. CDR3 DNA sequence: TGTGCCAGCAGTGCCTACAGGGGAAACACTGAAGCTTTCTTT.

This clone was picked up a small number of times. The V and J genes are TRBV29-1 and TRBJ1-2; D remains unclear. Germline V gene lookup returns CDR1 SQVTM and CDR2 ANQGSEA. Trimming pared 6 bases from V and 7 bases from J, leaving 12 bases between. The CDR3 is 11 residues long. CDR3 in amino acids: CSVASTGGYTF. The CDR3, as DNA: TGCAGCGTCGCGTCGACGGGTGGCTACACCTTC.

This chain joins TRBV12-5 and TRBJ2-3, with 10 bases matching TRBD1. CDR1 and CDR2 (germline): LGHNT, FRNRAP. CDR3 length equals 15 residues. V shed 5 bases and J 5 bases; nucleotides not matched to a gene: 7. The CDR3 sequence: CASGPGTGEGDTQYF. In nucleotides, the CDR3 is TGTGCTAGTGGTCCAGGGACAGGGGAGGGAGATACGCAGTATTTT.